This T cell receptor beta chain was identified during a study of T cells after yellow fever vaccination. General study points: Post-booster repertoires contained most primary-vaccination clones again (96% CD4, 88% CD8).

The CDR3 loop spans 15 amino acids. Trimming took 3 bases from V and 0 from J; bases not matched to a gene: 4. In germline, CDR1 is DFQATT, CDR2 SNEGSKA (reference sequence). Generation of TCR cDNA used 5'RACE template switching (which added a universal primer site and UMIs). MiXCR was run by TCRdb on the 5' RACE reads, yielding one entry per CDR3 protein. The repertoire consists of 310,000 or so distinct CDR3 sequences, with around 3.6% occurring once and the leading ten covering around 24%. This clonotype came up many times. What it binds is unknown. The sequencing used PBMCs, collected on the day of the yellow fever booster vaccination. This chain uses TRBV20-1 with TRBJ2-3; 9 nucleotides align to TRBD2. The source of this sequence is a man between 18 and 35 years old who received the YFV17D yellow fever vaccine. The CDR3 reads CSARDSGGSTDTQYF. CDR3 sequence (DNA): TGCAGTGCTAGGGATAGCGGGGGTAGCACAGATACGCAGTATTTT.